A single sample is the source of the 25 T cell receptor beta chains below, sequenced in a study of blood T cell repertoires in COVID-19 (dated by TCRdb to about 2020). Library generation was performed with the immunoSEQ multiplex PCR assay. The immuneACCESS repertoire file appears here via TCRdb, limited to in-frame rearrangements. These files lack a portion of the clones; in checked studies, under half of the deficit traces to unresolved V genes, and the cause of the others is not known. The sample profile shows under 110,000 clones; roughly 85% of them were found once. About 1.8% of the sample belongs to the ten largest clones. Material for sequencing was peripheral blood. Every receptor here comes from a woman aged 65 to 85 with active or convalescent COVID-19.

The V and J genes are TRBV5-6 and TRBJ2-2; a weak D match, TRBD1 (6 bases). The CDR3 loop spans 17 amino acids. Germline values: CDR1 SGHDT, CDR2 YYEEEE. Trimming shortened V by 0 bases and J by 7 bases, and 19 bases separated the two germline ends. The CDR3 DNA follows: TGTGCCAGCAGCTTGGGCGACAGCGAGGGGGAAGACGGGGAGCTGTTTTTT. This encodes CASSLGDSEGEDGELFF.

The V call is TRBV6-5, the J call TRBJ1-1; possibly TRBD1 for D (5 bases). Trimming left V 0 bases short and J 1 base short, with 9 bases between. CDR3 length: 15 residues. Germline CDR1 MNHEY, CDR2 SVGAGI. CDR3 nucleotide sequence: TGTGCCAGCAGTTACTCGGGGCAGTCGAACACTGAAGCTTTCTTT. Translating gives CASSYSGQSNTEAFF.

The genes are TRBV6-2 or TRBV6-3 and TRBJ1-2, with a weak D call TRBD1 (6 bases). There are 15 residues in the CDR3. V dropped 2 bases and J dropped 4 bases, with 14 bases sitting between them. Germline CDR1 MNHEY, CDR2 SVGEGT. The CDR3 nucleotides read TGTGCCAGCAGTTACGTCCAGGGGCCCCTCTATGGCTACACCTTC. Its translation is CASSYVQGPLYGYTF.

This chain uses TRBV9 with TRBJ2-3, with 9 bases aligning to TRBD2. V trimming: 0 bases; J trimming: 3 bases; junction bases outside the gene matches: 5. This CDR3 region has 16 residues. In germline, CDR1 is SGDLS, CDR2 YYNGEE. CDR3 protein: CASSVGPSGTTDTQYF. DNA of the CDR3: TGTGCCAGCAGCGTAGGGCCTAGCGGGACTACAGATACGCAGTATTTT.

The chain couples TRBV7-3 to TRBJ2-3; 7 bases map to TRBD1. The CDR3 length is 15 residues. Trimming at V came to 5 bases and at J to 7 bases, leaving 12 bases not matched to a gene. CDR1 and CDR2 from the germline V gene are SGHTA and FQGTGA. The CDR3 nucleotides read TGTGCCAGCAGCGTAAGCGCACAGGGGTGGAATACGCAGTATTTT. It is translated as CASSVSAQGWNTQYF.

The chain recombines TRBV10-3 with TRBJ2-3; 8 nucleotides agree with TRBD1. The CDR3 has 16 residues. CDR1 is ENHRY, CDR2 SYGVKD, per germline. The ends lost 1 base at V and 0 bases at J; junction bases unmatched: 3. CDR3 sequence (DNA): TGTGCCATCAGTGAGTTTCAGGGGGCTAGCACAGATACGCAGTATTTT. Translating gives CAISEFQGASTDTQYF.

The table lists this clone with a count of one. The chain carries TRBV19 and TRBJ1-2, with TRBD1 as a possible D gene (5 bases). V lost 6 bases and J lost 6, with 14 bases in between. Germline V lookup: CDR1 LNHDA, CDR2 SQIVND (reference sequence). The length of the CDR3 is 13 residues. CDR3 nucleotide sequence: TGTGCCAGTAGCGTCAGCGGGGGGAATGGCTACACCTTC. It translates to CASSVSGGNGYTF.

This clone showed up just once. V usage is TRBV23-1 and J usage is TRBJ2-7, with 12 bases identical to TRBD1. TRBV23-1 is designated an ORF whose function remains uncertain. The length of the CDR3 is 15 residues. The V segment lost 0 bases and the J segment 5 bases; nucleotides outside the gene matches: 2. CDR3 in DNA: TGCGCCAGCAGTCAATCGGGACAGGGGGCCCACGAGCAGTACTTC. Translating it yields CASSQSGQGAHEQYF.

The chain has TRBV7-8 and TRBJ1-6; tentatively, D is TRBD1 (6 bases). The CDR3 has 14 amino acids. V was clipped by 5 bases and J by 10 bases, with 15 bases between them. Germline V CDR1 and CDR2: SGHVS, FQNEAQ. The CDR3 sequence is CASSIFGGESPLHF. The DNA of the CDR3 is TGTGCCAGCAGCATCTTTGGGGGCGAATCACCCCTCCACTTT.

The chain employs TRBV4-3 and TRBJ1-4; a weak D match, TRBD1 (5 bases). The germline V gene encodes CDR1 LGHNA and CDR2 YSLEER. The CDR3 has 14 residues. Deletions cut 4 bases from V and 4 bases from J, with 10 bases between. The CDR3 region has the DNA TGCGCCAGCAGCCTAGTCGGGGGTAATGAAAAACTGTTTTTT. Translated, it gives CASSLVGGNEKLFF.

V and J are TRBV24-1 and TRBJ2-2; TRBD2 agrees at 9 bases. J lost 7 bases, V lost 9 bases, and 8 bases had no gene match. This CDR3 is built from 14 residues. Germline CDR1 is KGHDR and CDR2 is SFDVKD. The CDR3 region has the DNA TGTGCCACCGGAAATAGCGGGAGTGGCGGGGAGCTGTTTTTT. Its translation is CATGNSGSGGELFF.

The genes are TRBV5-1 and TRBJ1-1, with a weak D call TRBD1 (6 bases). V dropped 7 bases and J dropped 1 base, with 14 bases sitting between them. The CDR3 consists of 14 residues. Germline V gene lookup returns CDR1 SGHRS and CDR2 YFSETQ. The DNA of the CDR3 is TGCGCCAGCGGCCAGGGGAATAGGAACACTGAAGCTTTCTTT. As protein: CASGQGNRNTEAFF.

Concerning this clone itself: A junction end diverges from the germline sequence, so it may reflect a read error. The chain joins TRBV11-2 to TRBJ1-2; 7 nucleotides agree with TRBD1. The CDR3 length is 14 residues. Germline V gene sequence: CDR1 SGHAT, CDR2 FQNNGV. The CDR3: CASSLSVGQVIGSF. In nucleotides, the CDR3 is TGTGCCAGCAGCTTAAGTGTAGGACAGGTCATAGGTTCCTTC.

This chain uses TRBV2 with TRBJ2-7; D perhaps matches TRBD1 (6 bases). V was cut by 6 bases and J by 1 base, with 13 bases left in between. The CDR3 sequence is 14 residues long. CDR1 and CDR2 (germline): SNHLY, FYNNEI. CDR3 nucleotide sequence: TGTGCCAGCAGGACTACAGGGAATTCCTACGAGCAGTACTTC. This codes for CASRTTGNSYEQYF.

CDR3 nucleotides: TGTGCCAGCAGCCCACGAGGAAGCGGGAGTTCCTACAATGAGCAGTTCTTC. Protein: CASSPRGSGSSYNEQFF. The chain recombines TRBV9 with TRBJ2-1, with TRBD2 matching 8 bases. V was clipped by 4 bases and J by 1 base; unmatched bases: 10. This CDR3 has 17 residues. In germline, CDR1 is SGDLS, CDR2 YYNGEE.

The V and J genes are TRBV9 and TRBJ1-6, with 8 bases fitting TRBD1. Germline V gene data show CDR1 as SGDLS and CDR2 as YYNGEE. After removal of 3 bases from V and 9 bases from J, the junction contained 5 bases not matched to a gene. This CDR3 region has 14 residues. CDR3 in DNA: TGTGCCAGCAGCGCCAGGGGGCATATTTCACCCCTCCACTTT. It codes for CASSARGHISPLHF.

This chain uses TRBV14 with TRBJ1-1, with 11 bases lining up with TRBD1. CDR3 length equals 14 residues. After removal of 4 bases from V and 5 bases from J, the junction contained 3 bases not matched to a gene. The V gene's germline CDR1 is SGHDN and CDR2 FVKESK. The CDR3 DNA sequence: TGTGCCAGCAGCCGGACAGGGGGCGCGACTGAAGCTTTCTTT. Protein product: CASSRTGGATEAFF.

The CDR3 nucleotides are TGCGCCAGCAGCTTGGGGGACAGGGTGGACACCGGGGAGCTGTTTTTT. Translating it yields CASSLGDRVDTGELFF. The chain has TRBV5-1 and TRBJ2-2, with 9 bases matching TRBD1. The CDR3 covers 16 residues. CDR1 and CDR2 (germline): SGHRS, YFSETQ. J lost 3 bases, V lost 0 bases, and 3 bases had no gene match.

The chain carries TRBV9 and TRBJ2-3, with TRBD2 matching over 12 bases. Germline CDR1 reads SGDLS; CDR2 reads YYNGEE. After removal of 2 bases from V and 4 bases from J, the junction contained 2 bases not matched to a gene. The CDR3 has 15 residues. CDR3 DNA sequence: TGTGCCAGCAGCGTTGCTAGCGGGGGGGCAGATACGCAGTATTTT. Protein sequence: CASSVASGGADTQYF. Looking up the rest from reference TRBV9 and TRBJ2-3 gives the full variable domain: DSGVTQTPKHLITATGQRVTLRCSPRSGDLSVYWYQQSLDQGLQFLIQYYNGEERAKGNILERFSAQQFPDLHSELNLSSLELGDSALYFCASSVASGGADTQYFGPGTRLTVL.

This chain joins TRBV7-9 and TRBJ1-5, with 7 bases lining up with TRBD1. In germline, CDR1 is SEHNR, CDR2 FQNEAQ (reference sequence). This CDR3 is 14 amino acids long. With V trimmed by 7 bases and J by 7 bases, 10 bases remained unmatched. The CDR3 coding sequence is TGTGCCAGCACTATGACAGGGTCGGAACAGCCCCAGCATTTT. This sequence encodes CASTMTGSEQPQHF.

The rearrangement joins TRBV29-1 to TRBJ2-3; perhaps TRBD1 as D (5 bases). The CDR3 is 13 residues long. Per the germline V gene, CDR1 is SQVTM and CDR2 is ANQGSEA. Trimming pared 5 bases from V and 2 bases from J, leaving 11 bases between. The CDR3 DNA reads as TGCAGCGTTCCCCATGGGGCCACAGATACGCAGTATTTT. It encodes CSVPHGATDTQYF.

V gene TRBV15 combines with J gene TRBJ2-1, with no clear D. Germline CDR1 and CDR2: LNHNV and YYDKDF (reference sequence). The CDR3 has 17 amino acids. With 0 bases removed from V and 0 bases from J, the gap between germline ends came to 12 bases. In DNA, the CDR3 is TGTGCCACCAGCAGAGATCTCTGGCGGAGCTCCTACAATGAGCAGTTCTTC. It specifies CATSRDLWRSSYNEQFF.

V and J are TRBV2 and TRBJ1-1; D unclear. Germline V CDR1 and CDR2: SNHLY, FYNNEI. This CDR3 is 13 amino acids long. V dropped 8 bases and J dropped 1 base, with 11 bases sitting between them. The CDR3 DNA is TGTGCCAGCTCGGATCAGGCGAACACTGAAGCTTTCTTT. Protein: CASSDQANTEAFF.

The chain uses TRBV5-1 and TRBJ2-7; D is undetermined. The CDR3 contains 15 residues. Trimming took 0 bases from V and 5 from J, leaving 15 bases between them. Looked up from germline, CDR1 is SGHRS and CDR2 is YFSETQ. CDR3 bases: TGCGCCAGCAGCTTGGGACAACCACGCCTGAACGAGCAGTACTTC. Its translation: CASSLGQPRLNEQYF.

This clone was recorded once. V usage is TRBV28 and J usage is TRBJ1-2, with 8 bases identical to TRBD1. The CDR3 covers 12 residues. The V segment lost 6 bases and the J segment 5 bases; nucleotides outside the gene matches: 2. Germline lookup yields CDR1 MDHEN and CDR2 SYDVKM. The CDR3 DNA reads as TGTGCCAGCAGCACAGGGGGATATGGCTACACCTTC. Protein product: CASSTGGYGYTF.